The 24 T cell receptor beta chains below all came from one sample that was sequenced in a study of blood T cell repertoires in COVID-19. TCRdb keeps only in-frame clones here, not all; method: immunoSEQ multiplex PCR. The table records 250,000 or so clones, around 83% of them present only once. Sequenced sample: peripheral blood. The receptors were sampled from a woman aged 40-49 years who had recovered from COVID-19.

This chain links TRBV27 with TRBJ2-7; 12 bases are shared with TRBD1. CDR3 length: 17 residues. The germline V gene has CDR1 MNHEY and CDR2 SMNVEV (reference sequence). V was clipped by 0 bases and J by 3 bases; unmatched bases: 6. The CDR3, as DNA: TGTGCCAGCAGTTTATCTGGGACAGGGGGCGATTTCTACGAGCAGTACTTC. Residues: CASSLSGTGGDFYEQYF.

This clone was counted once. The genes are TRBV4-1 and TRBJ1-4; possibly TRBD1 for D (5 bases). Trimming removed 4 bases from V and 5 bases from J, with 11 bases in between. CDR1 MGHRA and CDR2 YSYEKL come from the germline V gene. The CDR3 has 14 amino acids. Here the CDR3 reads CASSRSRQNEKLFF. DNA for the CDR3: TGCGCCAGCAGCCGCTCTCGACAGAATGAAAAACTGTTTTTT.

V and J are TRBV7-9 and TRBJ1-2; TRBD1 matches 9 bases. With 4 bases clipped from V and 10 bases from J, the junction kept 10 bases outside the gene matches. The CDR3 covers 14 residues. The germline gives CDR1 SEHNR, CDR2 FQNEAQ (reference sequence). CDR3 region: CASSSLTGGIFYTF. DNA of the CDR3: TGTGCCAGCAGCTCCTTGACAGGGGGTATATTCTACACCTTC.

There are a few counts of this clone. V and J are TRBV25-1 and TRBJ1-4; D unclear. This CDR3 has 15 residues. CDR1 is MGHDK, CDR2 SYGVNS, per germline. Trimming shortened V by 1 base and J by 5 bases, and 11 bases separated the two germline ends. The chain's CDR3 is CASSESGSTNEKLFF. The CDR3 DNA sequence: TGTGCCAGCAGTGAATCAGGTTCCACAAATGAAAAACTGTTTTTT.

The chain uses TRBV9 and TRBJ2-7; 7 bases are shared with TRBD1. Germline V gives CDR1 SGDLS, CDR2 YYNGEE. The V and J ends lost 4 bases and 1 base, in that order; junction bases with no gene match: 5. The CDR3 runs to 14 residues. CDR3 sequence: CASSKTGVSYEQYF. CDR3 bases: TGTGCCAGCAGCAAAACAGGGGTATCCTACGAGCAGTACTTC.

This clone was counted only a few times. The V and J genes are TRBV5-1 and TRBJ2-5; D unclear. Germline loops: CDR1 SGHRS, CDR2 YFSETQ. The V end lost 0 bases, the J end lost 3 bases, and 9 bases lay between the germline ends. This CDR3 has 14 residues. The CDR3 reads CASSLVGVKETQYF. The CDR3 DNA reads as TGCGCCAGCAGCTTGGTAGGAGTTAAAGAGACCCAGTACTTC.

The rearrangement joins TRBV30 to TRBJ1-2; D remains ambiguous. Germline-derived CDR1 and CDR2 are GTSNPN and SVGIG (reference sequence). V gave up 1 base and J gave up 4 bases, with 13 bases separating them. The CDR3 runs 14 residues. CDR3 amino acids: CAWSALTRSYGYTF. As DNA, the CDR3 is TGTGCCTGGAGTGCCCTAACCCGAAGCTATGGCTACACCTTC.

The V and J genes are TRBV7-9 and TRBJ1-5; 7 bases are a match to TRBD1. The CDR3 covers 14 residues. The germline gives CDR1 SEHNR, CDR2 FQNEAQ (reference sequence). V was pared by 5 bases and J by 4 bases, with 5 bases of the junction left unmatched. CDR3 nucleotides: TGTGCCAGCAGCGAGGGGGCAAGGAATCAGCCCCAGCATTTT. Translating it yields CASSEGARNQPQHF.

This CDR3 is CAWSGTGGRQPQHF. The CDR3, as DNA: TGTGCCTGGAGTGGGACAGGGGGTAGGCAGCCCCAGCATTTT. The chain is built from TRBV30 and TRBJ1-5; 10 positions match TRBD1. The germline V gene encodes CDR1 GTSNPN and CDR2 SVGIG (reference sequence). The CDR3 is 14 amino acids. V was clipped by 1 base and J by 7 bases; unmatched bases: 4. The variable domain in full, completed from reference TRBV30 and TRBJ1-5, reads SQTIHQWPATLVQPVGSPLSLECTVEGTSNPNLYWYRQAAGRGLQLLFYSVGIGQISSEVPQNLSASRPQDRQFILSSKKLLLSDSGFYLCAWSGTGGRQPQHFGDGTRLSIL.

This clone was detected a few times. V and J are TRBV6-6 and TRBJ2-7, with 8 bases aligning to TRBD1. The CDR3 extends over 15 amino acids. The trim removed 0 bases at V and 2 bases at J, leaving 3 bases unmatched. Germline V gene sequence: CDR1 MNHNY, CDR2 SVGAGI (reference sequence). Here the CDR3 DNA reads TGTGCCAGCAGTTACTCGGGACAGGCGACCTACGAGCAGTACTTC. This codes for CASSYSGQATYEQYF.

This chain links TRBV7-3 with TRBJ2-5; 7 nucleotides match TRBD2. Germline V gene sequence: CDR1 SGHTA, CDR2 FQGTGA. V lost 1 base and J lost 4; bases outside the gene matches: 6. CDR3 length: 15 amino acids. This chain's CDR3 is CASSLMGSGAETQYF. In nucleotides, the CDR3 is TGTGCCAGCAGCTTAATGGGGAGCGGGGCAGAGACCCAGTACTTC. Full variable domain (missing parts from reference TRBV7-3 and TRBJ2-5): GAGVSQTPSNKVTEKGKYVELRCDPISGHTALYWYRQSLGQGPEFLIYFQGTGAADDSGLPNDRFFAVRPEGSVSTLKIQRTERGDSAVYLCASSLMGSGAETQYFGPGTRLLVL.

This CDR3 reads CAITRGGTTEAFF. The CDR3 region has the DNA TGTGCCATCACTCGAGGGGGAACCACTGAAGCTTTCTTT. The chain joins TRBV10-3 to TRBJ1-1, with a tentative D call TRBD1 (6 bases). The V gene lost 7 bases and the J gene lost 4 bases, with 13 bases spanning the gap. Germline V lookup: CDR1 ENHRY, CDR2 SYGVKD. The CDR3 totals 13 residues.

The CDR3 reads CAISPAGPITYANTGELFF. The DNA of the CDR3 is TGTGCCATCAGCCCAGCGGGACCCATAACCTACGCGAACACCGGGGAGCTGTTTTTT. V usage is TRBV10-3 and J usage is TRBJ2-2, with 7 positions matching TRBD2. Looked up from germline, CDR1 is ENHRY and CDR2 is SYGVKD. This CDR3 is 19 amino acids long. With V trimmed by 6 bases and J by 0 bases, 16 bases remained unmatched.

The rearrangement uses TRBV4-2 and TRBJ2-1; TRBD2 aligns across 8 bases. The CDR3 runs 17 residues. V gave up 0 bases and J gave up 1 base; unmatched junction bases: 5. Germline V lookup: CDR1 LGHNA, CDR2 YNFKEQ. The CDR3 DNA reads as TGTGCCAGCAGCCAAGATAGGCTAGCGGGTTCCTACAATGAGCAGTTCTTC. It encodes CASSQDRLAGSYNEQFF.

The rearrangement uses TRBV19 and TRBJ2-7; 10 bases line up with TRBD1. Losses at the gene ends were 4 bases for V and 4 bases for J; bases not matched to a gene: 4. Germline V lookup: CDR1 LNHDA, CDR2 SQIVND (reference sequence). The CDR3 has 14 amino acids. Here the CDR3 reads CASSTRTGGYEQYF. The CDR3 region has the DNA TGTGCCAGTAGTACCCGGACAGGGGGTTACGAGCAGTACTTC.

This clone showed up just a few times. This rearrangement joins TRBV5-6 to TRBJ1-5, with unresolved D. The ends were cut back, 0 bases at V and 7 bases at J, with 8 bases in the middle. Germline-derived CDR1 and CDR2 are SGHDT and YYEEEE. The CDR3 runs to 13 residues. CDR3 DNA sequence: TGTGCCAGCAGCTTGGGGCGGGGACAGCCCCAGCATTTT. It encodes CASSLGRGQPQHF.

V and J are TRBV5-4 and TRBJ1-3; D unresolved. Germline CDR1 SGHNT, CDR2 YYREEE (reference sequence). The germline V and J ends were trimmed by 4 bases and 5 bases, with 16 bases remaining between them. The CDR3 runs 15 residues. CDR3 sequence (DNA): TGTGCCAGCAGCCCGGGGAGTGGGTCGCGAAACACCATATATTTT. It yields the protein CASSPGSGSRNTIYF.

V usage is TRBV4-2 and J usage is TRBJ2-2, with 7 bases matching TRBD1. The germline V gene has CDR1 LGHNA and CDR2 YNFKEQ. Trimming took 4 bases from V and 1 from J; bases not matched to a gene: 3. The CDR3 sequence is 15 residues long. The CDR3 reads CASSPRTGNTGELFF. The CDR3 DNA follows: TGTGCCAGCAGCCCTAGGACAGGGAACACCGGGGAGCTGTTTTTT.

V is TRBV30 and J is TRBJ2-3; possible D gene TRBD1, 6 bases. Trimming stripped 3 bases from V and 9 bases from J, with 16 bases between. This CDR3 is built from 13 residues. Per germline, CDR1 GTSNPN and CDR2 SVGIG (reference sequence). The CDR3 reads CAWSDRDTGTQYF. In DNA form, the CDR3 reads TGTGCCTGGAGCGACCGGGACACAGGCACGCAGTATTTT. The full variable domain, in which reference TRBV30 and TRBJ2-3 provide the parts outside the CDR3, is SQTIHQWPATLVQPVGSPLSLECTVEGTSNPNLYWYRQAAGRGLQLLFYSVGIGQISSEVPQNLSASRPQDRQFILSSKKLLLSDSGFYLCAWSDRDTGTQYFGPGTRLTVL.

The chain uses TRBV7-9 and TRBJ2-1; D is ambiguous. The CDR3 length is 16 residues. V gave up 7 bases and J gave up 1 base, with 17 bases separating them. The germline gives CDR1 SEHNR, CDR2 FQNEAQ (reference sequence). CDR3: CASTNPPSFSYNEQFF. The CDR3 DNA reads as TGTGCCAGCACCAACCCTCCGTCGTTTTCCTACAATGAGCAGTTCTTC.

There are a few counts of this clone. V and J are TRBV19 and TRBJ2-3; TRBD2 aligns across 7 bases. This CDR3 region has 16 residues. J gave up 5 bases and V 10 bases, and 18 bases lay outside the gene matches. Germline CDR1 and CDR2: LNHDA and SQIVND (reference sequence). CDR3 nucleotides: TGTGCCACCTCGGGGCGGGGGAGTTTCGGTATAGATACGCAGTATTTT. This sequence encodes CATSGRGSFGIDTQYF.

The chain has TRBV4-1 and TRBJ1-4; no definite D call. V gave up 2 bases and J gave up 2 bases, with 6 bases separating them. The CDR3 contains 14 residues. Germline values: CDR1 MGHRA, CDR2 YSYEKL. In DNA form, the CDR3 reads TGCGCCAGCAGCCAATTCCAGACTAATGAAAAACTGTTTTTT. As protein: CASSQFQTNEKLFF.

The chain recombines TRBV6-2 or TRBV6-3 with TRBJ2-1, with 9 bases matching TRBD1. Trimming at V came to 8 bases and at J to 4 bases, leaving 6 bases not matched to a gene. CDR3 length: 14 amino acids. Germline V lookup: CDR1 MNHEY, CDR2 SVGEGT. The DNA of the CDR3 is TGTGCCAGCTGCCCCGGGACAGGGTACAATGAGCAGTTCTTC. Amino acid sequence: CASCPGTGYNEQFF.

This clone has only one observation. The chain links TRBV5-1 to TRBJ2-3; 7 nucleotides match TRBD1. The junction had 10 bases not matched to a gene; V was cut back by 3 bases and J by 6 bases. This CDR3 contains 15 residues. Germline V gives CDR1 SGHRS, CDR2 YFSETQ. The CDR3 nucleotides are TGCGCCAGCAGCTGGCACCGGGACAGTGGGGATACGCAGTATTTT. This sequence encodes CASSWHRDSGDTQYF.